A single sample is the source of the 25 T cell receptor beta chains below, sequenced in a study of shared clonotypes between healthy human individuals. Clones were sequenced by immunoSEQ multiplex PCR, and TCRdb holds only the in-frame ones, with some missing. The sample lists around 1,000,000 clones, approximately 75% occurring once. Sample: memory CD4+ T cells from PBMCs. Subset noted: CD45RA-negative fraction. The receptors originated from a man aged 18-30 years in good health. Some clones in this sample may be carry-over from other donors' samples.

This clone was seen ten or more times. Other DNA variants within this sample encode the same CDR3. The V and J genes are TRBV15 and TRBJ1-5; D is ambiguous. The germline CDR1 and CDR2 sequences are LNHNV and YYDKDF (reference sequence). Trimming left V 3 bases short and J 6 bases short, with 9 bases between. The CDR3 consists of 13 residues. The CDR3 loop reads CATSRGVGQPQHF. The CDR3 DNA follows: TGTGCCACCAGCAGGGGAGTAGGTCAGCCCCAGCATTTT.

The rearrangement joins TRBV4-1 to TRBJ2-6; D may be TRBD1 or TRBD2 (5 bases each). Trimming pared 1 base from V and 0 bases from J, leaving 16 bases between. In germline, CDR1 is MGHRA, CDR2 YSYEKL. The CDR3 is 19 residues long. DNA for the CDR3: TGCGCCAGCAGCCAAGGTCTGGGACGCACGACCTCTGGGGCCAACGTCCTGACTTTC. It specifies CASSQGLGRTTSGANVLTF.

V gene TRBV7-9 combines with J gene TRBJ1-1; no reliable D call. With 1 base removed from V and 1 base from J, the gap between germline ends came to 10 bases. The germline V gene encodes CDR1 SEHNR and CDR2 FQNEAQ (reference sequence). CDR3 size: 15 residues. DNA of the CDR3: TGTGCCAGCAGCTTAGGTGGCAGCCCGAACACTGAAGCTTTCTTT. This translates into CASSLGGSPNTEAFF.

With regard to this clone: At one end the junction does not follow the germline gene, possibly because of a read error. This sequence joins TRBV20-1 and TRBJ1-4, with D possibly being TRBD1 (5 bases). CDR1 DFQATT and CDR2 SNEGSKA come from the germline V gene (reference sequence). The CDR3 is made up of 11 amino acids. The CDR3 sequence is CSVMKQERLFF. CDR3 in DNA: TGCAGTGTGATGAAACAGGAAAGACTGTTTTTT.

This chain's CDR3 is CSERRDVNYGYTF. In nucleotides, the CDR3 is TGCAGCGAAAGACGGGATGTTAACTATGGCTACACCTTC. V gene TRBV29-1 combines with J gene TRBJ1-2; D ambiguous. CDR1 and CDR2 from the germline V gene are SQVTM and ANQGSEA. V lost 7 bases and J 1 base, leaving 13 bases between the germline ends. The CDR3 has 13 amino acids.

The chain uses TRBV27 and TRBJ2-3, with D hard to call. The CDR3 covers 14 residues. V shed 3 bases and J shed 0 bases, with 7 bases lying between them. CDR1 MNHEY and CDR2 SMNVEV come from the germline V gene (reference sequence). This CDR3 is CASSFQTSTDTQYF. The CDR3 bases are TGTGCCAGCAGTTTCCAGACTAGCACAGATACGCAGTATTTT.

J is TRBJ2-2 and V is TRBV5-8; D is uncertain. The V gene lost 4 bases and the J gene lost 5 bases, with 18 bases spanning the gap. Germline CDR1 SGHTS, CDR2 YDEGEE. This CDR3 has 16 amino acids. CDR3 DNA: TGTGCCAGCAGCCCTAGAAGTGGGTTAAGTACCGGGGAGCTGTTTTTT. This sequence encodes CASSPRSGLSTGELFF.

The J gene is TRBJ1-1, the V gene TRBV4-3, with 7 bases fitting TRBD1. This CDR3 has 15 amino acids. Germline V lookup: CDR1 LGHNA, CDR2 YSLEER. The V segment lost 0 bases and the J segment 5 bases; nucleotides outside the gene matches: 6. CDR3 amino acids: CASSQDGTAGTEAFF. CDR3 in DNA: TGCGCCAGCAGCCAAGACGGGACAGCCGGGACTGAAGCTTTCTTT.

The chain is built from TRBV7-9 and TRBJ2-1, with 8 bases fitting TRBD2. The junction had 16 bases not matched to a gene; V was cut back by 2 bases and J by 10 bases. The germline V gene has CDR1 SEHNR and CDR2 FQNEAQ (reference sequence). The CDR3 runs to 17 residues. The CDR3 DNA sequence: TGTGCCAGCAGCTTACAGCTAGCGGGTCCCTATCTACGCGAGCAGTTCTTC. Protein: CASSLQLAGPYLREQFF.

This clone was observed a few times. The CDR3 DNA reads as TGCAGCGCCGGACAGGACGAGCAGTACTTC. It codes for CSAGQDEQYF. The V call is TRBV29-1, the J call TRBJ2-7; TRBD1 matches at 7 bases. CDR1 and CDR2 from the germline V gene are SQVTM and ANQGSEA. V gave up 7 bases and J gave up 5 bases; unmatched junction bases: 2. CDR3 size: 10 residues.

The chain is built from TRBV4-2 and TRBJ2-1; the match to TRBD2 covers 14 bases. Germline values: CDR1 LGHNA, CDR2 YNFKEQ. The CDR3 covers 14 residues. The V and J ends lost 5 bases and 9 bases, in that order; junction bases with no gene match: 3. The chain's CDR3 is CASSYGTSGSEQFF. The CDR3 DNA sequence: TGTGCCAGCAGCTACGGGACTAGCGGGAGTGAGCAGTTCTTC.

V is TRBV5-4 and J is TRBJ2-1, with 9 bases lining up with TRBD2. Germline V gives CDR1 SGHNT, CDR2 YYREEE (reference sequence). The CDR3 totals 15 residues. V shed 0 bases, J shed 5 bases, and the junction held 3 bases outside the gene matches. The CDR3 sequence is CASSLGRGGHNEQFF. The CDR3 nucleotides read TGTGCCAGCAGCTTGGGGCGGGGGGGCCACAATGAGCAGTTCTTC.

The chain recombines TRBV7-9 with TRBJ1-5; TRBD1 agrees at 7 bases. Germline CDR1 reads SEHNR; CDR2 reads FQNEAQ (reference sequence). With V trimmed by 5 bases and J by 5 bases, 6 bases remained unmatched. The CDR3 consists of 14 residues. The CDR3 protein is CASSQGQPHQPQHF. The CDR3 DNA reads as TGTGCCAGCAGCCAGGGACAGCCTCATCAGCCCCAGCATTTT. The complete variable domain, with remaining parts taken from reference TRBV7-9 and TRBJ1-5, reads DTGVSQNPRHKITKRGQNVTFRCDPISEHNRLYWYRQTLGQGPEFLTYFQNEAQLEKSRLLSDRFSAERPKGSFSTLEIQRTEQGDSAMYLCASSQGQPHQPQHFGDGTRLSIL.

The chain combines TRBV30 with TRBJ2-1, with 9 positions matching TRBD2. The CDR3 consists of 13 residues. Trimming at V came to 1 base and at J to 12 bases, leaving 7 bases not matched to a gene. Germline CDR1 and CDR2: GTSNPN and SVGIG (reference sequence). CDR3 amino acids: CAWSAGLAILQFF. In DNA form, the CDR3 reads TGTGCCTGGAGTGCGGGACTAGCAATATTGCAGTTCTTC.

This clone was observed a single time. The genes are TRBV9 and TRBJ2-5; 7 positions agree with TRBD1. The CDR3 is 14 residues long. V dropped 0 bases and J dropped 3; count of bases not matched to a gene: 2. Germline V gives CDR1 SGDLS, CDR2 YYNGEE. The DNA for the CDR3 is TGTGCCAGCAGCGTAGGTGGGACAGAAGAGACCCAGTACTTC. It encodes CASSVGGTEETQYF. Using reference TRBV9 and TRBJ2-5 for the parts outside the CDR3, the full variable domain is DSGVTQTPKHLITATGQRVTLRCSPRSGDLSVYWYQQSLDQGLQFLIQYYNGEERAKGNILERFSAQQFPDLHSELNLSSLELGDSALYFCASSVGGTEETQYFGPGTRLLVL.

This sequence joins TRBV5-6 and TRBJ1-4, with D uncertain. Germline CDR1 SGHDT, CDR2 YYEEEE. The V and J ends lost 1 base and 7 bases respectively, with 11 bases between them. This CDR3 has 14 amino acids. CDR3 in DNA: TGTGCCAGCAGCTTGTCTCCAATCGGTGAAAAACTGTTTTTT. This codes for CASSLSPIGEKLFF.

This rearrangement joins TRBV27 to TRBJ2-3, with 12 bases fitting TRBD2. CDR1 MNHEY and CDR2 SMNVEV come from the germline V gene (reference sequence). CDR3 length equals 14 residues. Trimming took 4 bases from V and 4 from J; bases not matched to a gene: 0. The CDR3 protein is CASSSSGRADTQYF. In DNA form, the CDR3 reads TGTGCCAGCAGTTCTAGCGGGAGGGCAGATACGCAGTATTTT.

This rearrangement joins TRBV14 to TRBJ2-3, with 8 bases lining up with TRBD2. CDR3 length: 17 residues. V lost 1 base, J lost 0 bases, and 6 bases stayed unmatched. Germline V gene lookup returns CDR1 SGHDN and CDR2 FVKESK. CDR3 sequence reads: CASSQGLGTRSTDTQYF. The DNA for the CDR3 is TGTGCCAGCAGCCAAGGCCTCGGGACTAGAAGCACAGATACGCAGTATTTT.

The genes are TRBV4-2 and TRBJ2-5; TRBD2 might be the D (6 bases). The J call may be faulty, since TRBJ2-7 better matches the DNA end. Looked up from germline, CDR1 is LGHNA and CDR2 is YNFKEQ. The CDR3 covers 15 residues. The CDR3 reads CASSHRDSGSYEQYF. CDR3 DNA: TGTGCCAGCAGCCACCGGGACTCTGGGTCCTACGAGCAGTACTTC.

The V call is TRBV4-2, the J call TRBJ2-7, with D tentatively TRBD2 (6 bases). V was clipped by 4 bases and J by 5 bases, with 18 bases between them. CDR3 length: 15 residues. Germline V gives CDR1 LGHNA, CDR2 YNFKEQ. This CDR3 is CASSPIPSGFDEQYF. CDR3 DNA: TGTGCCAGCAGCCCTATCCCCAGCGGGTTCGACGAGCAGTACTTC.

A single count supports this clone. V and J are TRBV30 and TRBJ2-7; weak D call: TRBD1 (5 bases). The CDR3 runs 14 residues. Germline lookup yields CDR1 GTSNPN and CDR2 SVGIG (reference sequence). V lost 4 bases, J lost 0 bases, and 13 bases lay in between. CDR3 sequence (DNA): TGTGCCTGGATCCACGAAGGGGCCTCCTACGAGCAGTACTTC. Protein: CAWIHEGASYEQYF.

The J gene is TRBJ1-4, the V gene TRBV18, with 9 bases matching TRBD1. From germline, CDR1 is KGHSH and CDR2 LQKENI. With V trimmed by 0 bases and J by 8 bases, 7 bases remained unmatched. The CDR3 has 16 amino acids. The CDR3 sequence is CASSPPTATGGEKLFF. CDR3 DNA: TGTGCCAGCTCACCACCCACGGCTACAGGGGGCGAAAAACTGTTTTTT.

CDR3 loop: CAWSILDEQYF. CDR3 in DNA: TGTGCCTGGAGCATACTGGACGAGCAGTACTTC. The gene calls are TRBV30 and TRBJ2-7; no reliable D call. The V end lost 3 bases, the J end lost 5 bases, and 8 bases lay between the germline ends. The CDR3 is made up of 11 amino acids. CDR1 and CDR2 (germline): GTSNPN, SVGIG (reference sequence).

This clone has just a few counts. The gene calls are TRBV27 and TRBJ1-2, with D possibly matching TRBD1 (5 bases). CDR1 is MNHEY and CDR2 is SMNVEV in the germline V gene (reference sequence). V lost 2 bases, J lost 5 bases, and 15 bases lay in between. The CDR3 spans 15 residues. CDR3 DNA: TGTGCCAGCAGTTTAGGCCCAGGGAGAGGATATGGCTACACCTTC. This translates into CASSLGPGRGYGYTF.

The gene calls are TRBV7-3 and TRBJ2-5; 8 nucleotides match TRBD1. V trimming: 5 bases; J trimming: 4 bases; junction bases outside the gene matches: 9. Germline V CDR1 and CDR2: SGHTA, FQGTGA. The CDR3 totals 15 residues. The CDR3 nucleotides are TGTGCCAGCAGCGTCACAGGGGGGCGAGGAGAGACCCAGTACTTC. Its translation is CASSVTGGRGETQYF.